The next 8 T cell receptor beta chains were all read from a single sample in a study of blood T cell repertoires in COVID-19. The repertoire was sequenced with immunoSEQ multiplex PCR; TCRdb's copy has only in-frame clones and lacks some. The sample lists roughly 120,000 clones; over 60% were seen once. Source material: peripheral blood. These receptors all come from a man in his 70s with acute or convalescent COVID-19.

The chain carries TRBV2 and TRBJ1-5; 7 nucleotides match TRBD1. The J segment lost 4 bases and the V segment lost 7 bases, leaving 7 bases of the junction unmatched. Looked up from germline, CDR1 is SNHLY and CDR2 is FYNNEI. CDR3 size: 14 residues. The CDR3 DNA follows: TGTGCCAGCAAGACAGGGAATAATAATCAGCCCCAGCATTTT. Translating gives CASKTGNNNQPQHF.

The chain couples TRBV7-2 to TRBJ2-5, with 8 bases aligning to TRBD1. The V segment lost 3 bases and the J segment 3 bases; nucleotides outside the gene matches: 3. Germline assignment: CDR1 SGHTA and CDR2 FQGNSA. The CDR3 has 14 residues. The CDR3 spells CASSLGQVKETQYF. The CDR3 region has the DNA TGTGCCAGCAGCTTGGGACAGGTGAAAGAGACCCAGTACTTC.

This clone appeared once. The rearrangement uses TRBV5-1 and TRBJ1-2, with D tentatively TRBD1 (6 bases). The germline V and J ends were trimmed by 4 bases and 4 bases, with 14 bases remaining between them. Germline CDR1 and CDR2: SGHRS and YFSETQ. The CDR3 totals 14 residues. The CDR3 loop reads CASSPGTRGYGYTF. Written as DNA, the CDR3 is TGCGCCAGCAGCCCCGGGACAAGGGGCTATGGCTACACCTTC.

The V and J genes are TRBV2 and TRBJ2-5; a weak D match, TRBD1 (6 bases). Germline-derived CDR1 and CDR2 are SNHLY and FYNNEI. V dropped 7 bases and J dropped 0 bases, with 9 bases sitting between them. The CDR3 totals 13 residues. For the CDR3, the DNA is TGTGCCAGCAAAGGACAGTACCAAGAGACCCAGTACTTC. This encodes CASKGQYQETQYF.

This clone has just one count. This sequence joins TRBV7-2 and TRBJ2-3, with D possibly TRBD2 on 7 matching bases. CDR3 length equals 18 residues. The germline V and J ends were trimmed by 1 base and 2 bases, with 19 bases remaining between them. Germline V lookup: CDR1 SGHTA, CDR2 FQGNSA. The CDR3 nucleotides read TGTGCCAGCAGCTTAGAAATCTATTGGGGGGGGCTCACAGATACGCAGTATTTT. Translating gives CASSLEIYWGGLTDTQYF.

This clone was observed a few times. CDR3 DNA sequence: TGTGCCAGCAGCTTAGGGACTAGCGGGGGTGATACGCAGTATTTT. This codes for CASSLGTSGGDTQYF. The chain recombines TRBV7-3 with TRBJ2-3; TRBD2 matches 14 bases. This CDR3 has 15 residues. CDR1 and CDR2 (germline): SGHTA, FQGTGA. V shed 2 bases and J 6 bases; nucleotides not matched to a gene: 1.

The V call is TRBV2, the J call TRBJ2-1, with TRBD2 matching 11 bases. The CDR3 is 16 residues long. Germline assignment: CDR1 SNHLY and CDR2 FYNNEI. V was clipped by 4 bases and J by 7 bases; unmatched bases: 9. The CDR3 region is CASSVYRLAGRNEQFF. CDR3 coding DNA: TGTGCCAGCAGTGTATATAGACTAGCGGGAAGGAATGAGCAGTTCTTC.

This sequence joins TRBV10-1 and TRBJ2-1, with D possibly matching TRBD2 (6 bases). V gave up 3 bases and J gave up 0 bases, with 18 bases separating them. Germline CDR1 WNHNN, CDR2 SYGVQD (reference sequence). The CDR3 consists of 18 residues. In DNA, the CDR3 is TGCGCCAGCAGTGACCGCACTGGGACTTTAAGCTCCTACAATGAGCAGTTCTTC. This codes for CASSDRTGTLSSYNEQFF.